This TCR beta chain was recovered during a study of blood T cell repertoires in COVID-19. Authors' methods: It was from reference gene primer amplification that nucleated cell counts were estimated. Produced via immunoSEQ multiplex PCR; TCRdb's table is partial and in-frame only. V and J calls and clone size are as listed in that table; D and trimming were resolved from the DNA. The sample contains about 140,000 clones, 70% to 80% of which appear only once. Germline-derived CDR1 and CDR2 are LNHNV and YYDKDF (reference sequence). The CDR3 consists of 15 residues. V was shortened by 3 bases and J by 5 bases, with 14 bases between the two germline ends.

This TCR came from a woman of 80 years or more with active or convalescent COVID-19. This chain connects TRBV15 to TRBJ1-5; weak D call: TRBD1 (6 bases). The specimen sequenced was peripheral blood. CDR3 residues: CATSRILKGDQPQHF. The CDR3, as DNA: TGTGCCACCAGCAGGATCTTGAAGGGGGATCAGCCCCAGCATTTT. The full variable domain, in which reference TRBV15 and TRBJ1-5 provide the parts outside the CDR3, is DAMVIQNPRYQVTQFGKPVTLSCSQTLNHNVMYWYQQKSSQAPKLLFHYYDKDFNNEADTPDNFQSRRPNTSFCFLDIRSPGLGDTAMYLCATSRILKGDQPQHFGDGTRLSIL.